This T cell receptor (beta chain) was observed in a study of cytomegalovirus exposure and HLA in healthy donors. For this clone: Antigen: not known.

The CDR3 is 13 amino acids. The V and J ends lost 0 bases and 7 bases respectively, with 9 bases between them. Germline V lookup: CDR1 MNHEY, CDR2 SVGAGI. PCR employed 60 Vbeta and 13 Jbeta primers. Method: immunoSEQ multiplex PCR; TCRdb's copy keeps in-frame clones and lacks some. The data contain about 120,000 clones, roughly 80% of them singletons. The study, taken as a whole, reports: With later analysis, a missense DCLRE1C variant became linked to TCR beta V- and J-gene trimming. Cytomegalovirus-associated TCR beta chains were listed, numbering 150 to 200. With high specificity and sensitivity, the classifier reportedly diagnosed cytomegalovirus status.

This rearrangement joins TRBV6-5 to TRBJ1-2; weak D call: TRBD1 (5 bases). This clonotype was sampled from a female donor in good health and CMV-seronegative. The sequencing input was PBMCs. Here the CDR3 reads CASSYSEGRGYTF. The DNA of the CDR3 is TGTGCCAGCAGTTACTCGGAGGGGCGTGGCTACACCTTC.